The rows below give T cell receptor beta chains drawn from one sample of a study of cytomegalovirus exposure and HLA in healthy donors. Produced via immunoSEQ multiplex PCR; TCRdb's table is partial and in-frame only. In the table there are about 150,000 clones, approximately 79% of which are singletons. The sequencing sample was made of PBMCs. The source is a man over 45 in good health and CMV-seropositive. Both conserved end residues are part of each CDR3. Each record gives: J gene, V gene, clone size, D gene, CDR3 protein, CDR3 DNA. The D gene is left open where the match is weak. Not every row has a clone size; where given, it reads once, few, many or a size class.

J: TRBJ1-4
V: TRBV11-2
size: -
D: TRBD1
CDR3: CASSLDDRENNEKLFF
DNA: TGTGCCAGCAGCTTAGACGACAGGGAGAATAATGAAAAACTGTTTTTT

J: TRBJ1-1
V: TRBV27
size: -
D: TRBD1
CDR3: CASRKPGQGKTEAFF
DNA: TGTGCCAGCAGAAAGCCGGGACAGGGAAAGACTGAAGCTTTCTTT

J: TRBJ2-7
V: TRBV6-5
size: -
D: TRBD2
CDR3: CASSYSAGGTYEQYF
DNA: TGTGCCAGCAGTTACTCCGCGGGAGGGACCTACGAGCAGTACTTC

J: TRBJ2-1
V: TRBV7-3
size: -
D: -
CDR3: CASSLVVADYNEQFF
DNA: TGTGCCAGCAGCTTAGTGGTAGCGGACTACAATGAGCAGTTCTTC

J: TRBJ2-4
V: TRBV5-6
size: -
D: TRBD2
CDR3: CASSLGGIAGTNIQYF
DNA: TGTGCCAGCAGCTTGGGGGGTATAGCGGGAACGAACATTCAGTACTTC

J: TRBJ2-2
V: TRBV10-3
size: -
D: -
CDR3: CAISESGQRTGELFF
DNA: TGTGCCATCAGTGAGTCAGGACAGAGGACCGGGGAGCTGTTTTTT

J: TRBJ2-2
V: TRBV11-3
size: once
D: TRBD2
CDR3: CASSRAGSGTGELFF
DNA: TGTGCCAGCAGCCGAGCGGGAAGCGGCACCGGGGAGCTGTTTTTT

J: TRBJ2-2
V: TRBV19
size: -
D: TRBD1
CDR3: CASSDDRGGDTGELFF
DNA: TGTGCCAGTAGTGACGACAGGGGAGGCGACACCGGGGAGCTGTTTTTT

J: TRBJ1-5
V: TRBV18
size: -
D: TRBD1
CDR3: CASSARPGTGTHQPQHF
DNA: TGTGCCAGCTCGGCGCGGCCCGGGACAGGGACCCATCAGCCCCAGCATTTT

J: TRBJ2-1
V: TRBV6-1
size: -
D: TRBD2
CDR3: CASSDYGGGDNEQFF
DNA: TGTGCCAGCAGTGACTATGGCGGGGGGGACAATGAGCAGTTCTTC

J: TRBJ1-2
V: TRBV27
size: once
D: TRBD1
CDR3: CASAPGQGLGGYTF
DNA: TGTGCCAGTGCCCCGGGACAGGGTTTGGGCGGCTACACCTTC

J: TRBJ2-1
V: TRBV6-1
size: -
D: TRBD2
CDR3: CATSTSGHNEQFF
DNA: TGTGCCACCTCAACTAGCGGCCACAATGAGCAGTTCTTC

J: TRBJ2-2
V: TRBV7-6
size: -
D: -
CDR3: CASSPHSSGAIGELFF
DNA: TGTGCCAGCAGCCCACACTCCTCAGGGGCGATCGGGGAGCTGTTTTTT

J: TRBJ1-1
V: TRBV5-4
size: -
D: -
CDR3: CASSPSGGGHTEAFF
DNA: TGTGCCAGCAGCCCCTCCGGGGGGGGTCACACTGAAGCTTTCTTT

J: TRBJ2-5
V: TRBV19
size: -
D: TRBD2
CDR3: CASSPTAGVETQYF
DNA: TGTGCCAGTAGCCCAACAGCGGGAGTTGAGACCCAGTACTTC

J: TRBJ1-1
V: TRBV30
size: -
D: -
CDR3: CAWTREDTEAFF
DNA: TGTGCCTGGACCAGGGAAGACACTGAAGCTTTCTTT

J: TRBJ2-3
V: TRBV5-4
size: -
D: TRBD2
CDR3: CASTERESTDTQYF
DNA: TGTGCCAGCACGGAGCGGGAAAGCACAGATACGCAGTATTTT

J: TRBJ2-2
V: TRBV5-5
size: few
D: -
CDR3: CASSWTTNTGELFF
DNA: TGTGCCAGCAGCTGGACAACGAACACCGGGGAGCTGTTTTTT

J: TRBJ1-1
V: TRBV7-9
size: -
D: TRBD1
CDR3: CASSPTGATEAFF
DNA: TGTGCCAGCAGTCCTACAGGGGCTACTGAAGCTTTCTTT

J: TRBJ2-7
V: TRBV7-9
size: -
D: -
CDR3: CASSRTSYEQYF
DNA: TGTGCCAGCAGCCGGACATCCTACGAGCAGTACTTC

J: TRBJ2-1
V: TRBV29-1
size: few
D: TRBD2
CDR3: CSVKLGLAAYNEQFF
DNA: TGCAGCGTTAAACTGGGACTAGCGGCGTACAATGAGCAGTTCTTC

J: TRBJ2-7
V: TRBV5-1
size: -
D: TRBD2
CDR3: CASSLTSGSSYEQYF
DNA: TGCGCCAGCAGCTTAACTAGCGGCAGCTCCTACGAGCAGTACTTC

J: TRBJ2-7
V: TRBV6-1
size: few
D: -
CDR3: CASSFTAETGEQYF
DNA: TGTGCCAGCAGTTTCACGGCGGAGACGGGCGAGCAGTACTTC

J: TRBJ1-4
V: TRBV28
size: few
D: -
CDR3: CASSLGGVREKLFF
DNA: TGTGCCAGCAGTTTGGGGGGGGTTAGGGAAAAACTGTTTTTT

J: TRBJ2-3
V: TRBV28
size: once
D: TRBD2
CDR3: CASSPITSVSTDTQYF
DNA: TGTGCCAGCAGTCCGATAACTAGCGTTAGCACAGATACGCAGTATTTT

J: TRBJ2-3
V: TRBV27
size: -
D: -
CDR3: CASRSTSTDTQYF
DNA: TGTGCCAGCAGATCTACTAGCACAGATACGCAGTATTTT

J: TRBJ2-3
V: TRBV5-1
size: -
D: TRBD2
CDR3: CASSLYYLGGGTDTQYF
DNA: TGTGCCAGCAGCTTGTATTACTTGGGAGGGGGCACAGATACGCAGTATTTT

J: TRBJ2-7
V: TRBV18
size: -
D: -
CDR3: CASSPDTDSYEQYF
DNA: TGTGCCAGCTCACCGGACACCGACTCCTACGAGCAGTACTTC

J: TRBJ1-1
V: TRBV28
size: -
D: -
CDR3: CASMRGGGTEAFF
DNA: TGTGCCAGCATGCGGGGCGGGGGCACTGAAGCTTTCTTT

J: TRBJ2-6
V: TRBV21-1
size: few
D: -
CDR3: CASSRDRDSGANVLTF
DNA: TGTGCCAGCAGCCGGGACAGGGACTCTGGGGCCAACGTCCTGACTTTC

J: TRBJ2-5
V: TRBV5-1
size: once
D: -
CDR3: CASSLTQETQYF
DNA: TGCGCCAGCAGCTTGACTCAAGAGACCCAGTACTTC

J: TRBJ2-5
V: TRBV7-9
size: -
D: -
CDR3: CASSLMGAETQYF
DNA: TGTGCCAGCAGCTTAATGGGGGCGGAGACCCAGTACTTC

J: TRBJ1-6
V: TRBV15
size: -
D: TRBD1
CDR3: CATSTGDSPLHF
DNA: TGTGCCACCAGTACAGGGGATTCACCCCTCCACTTT

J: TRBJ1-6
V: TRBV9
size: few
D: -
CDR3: CASSPRQDPRSPLHF
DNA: TGTGCCAGCAGCCCCCGACAGGACCCTCGCTCACCCCTCCACTTT

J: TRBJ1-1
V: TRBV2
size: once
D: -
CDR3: CASSDYRVGSEAFF
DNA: TGTGCCAGCAGTGATTACAGGGTCGGTTCTGAAGCTTTCTTT

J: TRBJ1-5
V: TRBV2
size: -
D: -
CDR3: CASRATANSNQPQHF
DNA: TGTGCCAGCAGAGCTACAGCTAATAGCAATCAGCCCCAGCATTTT

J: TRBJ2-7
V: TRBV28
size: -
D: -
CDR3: CASSLDRRPYEQYF
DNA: TGTGCCAGCAGTTTGGATAGGAGGCCCTACGAGCAGTACTTC

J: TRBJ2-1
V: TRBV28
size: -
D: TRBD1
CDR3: CASSFSGGFGSEQFF
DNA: TGTGCCAGCAGTTTTTCAGGGGGCTTCGGAAGTGAGCAGTTCTTC

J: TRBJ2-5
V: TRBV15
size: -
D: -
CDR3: CATSRDRAGQIQETQYF
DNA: TGTGCCACCAGCAGAGATCGGGCGGGACAGATCCAAGAGACCCAGTACTTC

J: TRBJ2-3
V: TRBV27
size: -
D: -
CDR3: CASSSTREDTQYF
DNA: TGTGCCAGCAGTAGTACTAGAGAAGATACGCAGTATTTT

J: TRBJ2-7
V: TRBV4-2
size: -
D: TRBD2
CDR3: CASSQDPSGRREQYF
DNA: TGTGCCAGCAGCCAAGATCCTAGCGGGAGGAGGGAGCAGTACTTC

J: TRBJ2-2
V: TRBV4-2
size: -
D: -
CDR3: CASSQVDRTRTGELFF
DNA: TGTGCCAGCAGCCAGGTCGACAGGACGCGGACCGGGGAGCTGTTTTTT

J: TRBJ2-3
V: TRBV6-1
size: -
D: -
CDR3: CASSELITGETDTQYF
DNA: TGTGCCAGCAGTGAATTGATTACAGGAGAGACAGATACGCAGTATTTT

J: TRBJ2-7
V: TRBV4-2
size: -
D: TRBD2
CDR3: CASSPSPAGAGQYF
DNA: TGTGCCAGCAGCCCATCGCCAGCGGGAGCCGGGCAGTACTTC

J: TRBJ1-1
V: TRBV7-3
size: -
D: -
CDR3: CASSLTSRTEAFF
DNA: TGTGCCAGCAGCTTAACTTCCCGTACTGAAGCTTTCTTT